These T cell receptor beta chains were read from a single sample in a study of cytomegalovirus exposure and HLA in healthy donors. TCRdb's copy holds only in-frame clones and misses some; the assay was immunoSEQ multiplex PCR. The profile shows about 130,000 clones, around 83% of them singletons. Specimen: PBMCs. The source is a man between 50 and 59 years old in good health and CMV-seronegative. The CDR3 runs from the conserved cysteine through the conserved F or W. Fields, in order: J gene, V gene, D gene, clone size, CDR3 protein, CDR3 DNA. The D gene is left open where the match is weak. Clone sizes are given selectively: once, few, many, or a class where the clone is expanded.

>TRBJ2-5|TRBV6-6|.|few
CASSPGDRTQYF
TGTGCCAGCAGCCCCGGGGATCGGACCCAGTACTTC
>TRBJ2-1|TRBV9|TRBD1|once
CASSDGTGDYNEQFF
TGTGCCAGCAGCGATGGGACAGGGGACTACAATGAGCAGTTCTTC
>TRBJ2-7|TRBV6-5|TRBD1|.
CASSPSTGGDEQYF
TGTGCCAGCAGTCCCTCGACAGGGGGCGACGAGCAGTACTTC
>TRBJ1-5|TRBV6-5|TRBD1|.
CASRPGGINQPQHF
TGTGCCAGCAGGCCAGGGGGGATCAATCAGCCCCAGCATTTT
>TRBJ1-1|TRBV7-9|.|few
CASSMTDSNTEAFF
TGTGCCAGCAGCATGACAGATTCGAACACTGAAGCTTTCTTT
>TRBJ1-6|TRBV19|.|.
CASSIVGGVSPLHF
TGTGCCAGTAGTATAGTAGGGGGGGTTTCACCCCTCCACTTT
>TRBJ2-5|TRBV9|.|.
CASSVDKGAWETQYF
TGTGCCAGCAGCGTAGACAAGGGAGCGTGGGAGACCCAGTACTTC
>TRBJ1-2|TRBV18|.|.
CASSPTGFNNYGYTF
TGTGCCAGCTCACCAACAGGGTTTAATAACTATGGCTACACCTTC
>TRBJ1-1|TRBV19|TRBD1|.
CASWGQGNTEAFF
TGTGCCAGTTGGGGACAGGGTAACACTGAAGCTTTCTTT
>TRBJ2-5|TRBV20-1|TRBD1|.
CSARTGETQYF
TGCAGTGCTCGGACAGGGGAGACCCAGTACTTC
>TRBJ1-4|TRBV2|.|.
CANGRDFATNEKLFF
TGTGCCAACGGAAGGGACTTTGCAACTAATGAAAAACTGTTTTTT
>TRBJ2-1|TRBV4-2|TRBD2|.
CASSLGTSGGNEQFF
TGTGCCAGCAGCCTAGGGACTAGCGGGGGCAATGAGCAGTTCTTC
>TRBJ2-5|TRBV9|.|.
CASSVRSQETQYF
TGTGCCAGCAGCGTCAGGTCCCAAGAGACCCAGTACTTC
>TRBJ2-1|TRBV6-1|TRBD2|.
CASSELAGGNEQFF
TGTGCCAGCAGTGAACTAGCGGGGGGGAATGAGCAGTTCTTC
>TRBJ2-7|TRBV19|.|.
CASSNAGTYEQYF
TGTGCCAGTAGTAACGCAGGAACCTACGAGCAGTACTTC
>TRBJ1-1|TRBV7-6|.|.
CASSLDPDRSPMNTEAFF
TGTGCCAGCAGCTTAGACCCAGACAGGTCCCCCATGAACACTGAAGCTTTCTTT
>TRBJ2-5|TRBV4-2|.|few
CASSQRPPAGGGLQETQYF
TGTGCCAGCAGCCAACGTCCTCCTGCTGGCGGAGGACTTCAAGAGACCCAGTACTTC
>TRBJ2-3|TRBV6-5|TRBD1|.
CASNKQGGTDTQYF
TGTGCCAGCAATAAACAGGGGGGCACAGATACGCAGTATTTT
>TRBJ2-3|TRBV14|.|few
CASSYSGMFGDTQYF
TGTGCCAGCAGCTATTCCGGGATGTTTGGGGATACGCAGTATTTT
>TRBJ1-3|TRBV19|.|.
CASKQDNSGNTIYF
TGTGCCAGTAAACAGGATAACTCTGGAAACACCATATATTTT
>TRBJ2-7|TRBV5-4|TRBD1|.
CASSSGRGINEQYF
TGTGCCAGCAGCTCGGGCAGGGGGATCAACGAGCAGTACTTC
>TRBJ1-2|TRBV5-4|.|.
CASSLIGGRDGYTF
TGTGCCAGCAGCTTGATCGGGGGTAGAGATGGCTACACCTTC
>TRBJ2-5|TRBV6-6|.|.
CASSRVYQETQYF
TGTGCCAGCTCCAGGGTTTACCAAGAGACCCAGTACTTC
>TRBJ2-1|TRBV10-1|TRBD2|.
CASSGGGHSSYNEQFF
TGCGCCAGCTCCGGCGGGGGGCACAGCTCCTACAATGAGCAGTTCTTC
>TRBJ2-2|TRBV7-6|.|once
CASSQQPTGELFF
TGTGCCAGCAGCCAACAACCGACCGGGGAGCTGTTTTTT
>TRBJ1-1|TRBV19|TRBD1|.
CASTPLTGAARRTEAFF
TGTGCCAGTACCCCCTTGACAGGGGCGGCTCGAAGGACTGAAGCTTTCTTT
>TRBJ1-2|TRBV4-3|.|few
CASSQDIVRGKTF
TGCGCCAGCAGCCAAGATATCGTGCGGGGCAAAACCTTC
>TRBJ1-6|TRBV4-1|.|.
CASSPSNSPLHF
TGCGCCAGCAGCCCCAGTAATTCACCCCTCCACTTT
>TRBJ1-6|TRBV5-4|TRBD1|.
CASRKTGGENSPLHF
TGTGCCAGCAGAAAGACAGGGGGCGAAAATTCACCCCTCCACTTT
>TRBJ2-3|TRBV9|TRBD2|.
CASSVSGREDTQYF
TGTGCCAGCAGCGTTAGCGGGAGGGAAGATACGCAGTATTTT
>TRBJ2-3|TRBV11-2|TRBD2|.
CASSLNSGVGDTQYF
TGTGCCAGCAGCTTAAATAGCGGGGTAGGAGATACGCAGTATTTT
>TRBJ1-1|TRBV30|.|.
CAWSSGLGRPEAFF
TGTGCCTGGAGTTCGGGATTGGGGAGGCCTGAAGCTTTCTTT
>TRBJ2-7|TRBV7-6|.|few
CASSLQGPQSEQYF
TGTGCCAGCAGCCTCCAGGGGCCGCAGTCCGAGCAGTACTTC
>TRBJ2-1|TRBV28|.|.
CASSDLSSYNEQFF
TGTGCCAGCAGTGACTTGAGCTCCTACAATGAGCAGTTCTTC
>TRBJ1-5|TRBV10-2|TRBD1|.
CASSVDRGGQPQHF
TGCGCCAGCAGTGTCGACAGGGGGGGACAGCCCCAGCATTTT
>TRBJ1-6|TRBV9|TRBD1|.
CASSPTGQADPPLHF
TGTGCCAGCAGCCCGACGGGACAGGCCGACCCACCCCTCCACTTT
>TRBJ1-2|TRBV6-5|.|.
CASSYSGVTGYTF
TGTGCCAGCAGTTACTCCGGGGTAACTGGCTACACCTTC
>TRBJ2-1|TRBV15|.|.
CATSRDGGNEQFF
TGTGCCACCAGCAGAGATGGAGGAAATGAGCAGTTCTTC
>TRBJ1-4|TRBV14|TRBD1|.
CASSQRGRWNEKLFF
TGTGCCAGCAGCCAGAGGGGGCGATGGAATGAAAAACTGTTTTTT
>TRBJ1-1|TRBV30|.|.
CAWSRDMNTEAFF
TGTGCCTGGAGTAGGGACATGAACACTGAAGCTTTCTTT
>TRBJ2-3|TRBV4-2|TRBD2|.
CASSQDGGGGVDTQYF
TGTGCCAGCAGCCAAGATGGCGGGGGGGGTGTAGATACGCAGTATTTT
>TRBJ1-4|TRBV7-9|.|.
CASSLVAEKLFF
TGTGCCAGCAGCTTAGTAGCGGAAAAACTGTTTTTT
>TRBJ2-7|TRBV5-1|.|.
CASSFGFGSRDEQYF
TGCGCCAGCAGCTTTGGGTTCGGATCTCGGGACGAGCAGTACTTC
>TRBJ1-1|TRBV2|.|.
CASSGGHLLNTEAFF
TGTGCCAGCAGTGGGGGACATCTCCTGAACACTGAAGCTTTCTTT
>TRBJ1-1|TRBV21-1|.|.
CASSKGQGKLGEDTEAFF
TGTGCCAGCAGCAAGGGTCAGGGGAAGTTGGGTGAGGACACTGAAGCTTTCTTT
>TRBJ2-3|TRBV6-5|.|.
CASSSGRLVGVDTQYF
TGTGCCAGCAGTTCCGGCCGACTAGTGGGGGTGGATACGCAGTATTTT
>TRBJ1-5|TRBV6-1|.|few
CASSEYQDFLRSQHF
TGTGCCAGCAGTGAATATCAGGACTTCTTGAGATCCCAGCATTTT
>TRBJ2-3|TRBV4-2|.|.
CASSQETGSTDTQYF
TGTGCCAGCAGCCAAGAGACAGGTAGCACAGATACGCAGTATTTT
>TRBJ1-1|TRBV5-1|.|.
CASSSNGGTLNTEAFF
TGCGCCAGCAGCTCCAACGGGGGTACGCTGAACACTGAAGCTTTCTTT
>TRBJ1-2|TRBV30|.|once
CAWSRGTSYGYTF
TGTGCCTGGAGTAGGGGGACCTCCTATGGCTACACCTTC
>TRBJ1-2|TRBV11-2|TRBD1|.
CASRRWTGVENGYTF
TGTGCCAGCAGGCGTTGGACAGGGGTTGAGAATGGCTACACCTTC
>TRBJ1-1|TRBV30|.|.
CAWSPGGLGEAFF
TGTGCCTGGAGTCCTGGAGGGTTAGGTGAAGCTTTCTTT
>TRBJ1-1|TRBV4-3|TRBD1|.
CASSQYTGVNTEAFF
TGCGCCAGCAGCCAATATACAGGGGTCAACACTGAAGCTTTCTTT